This TCR beta chain was identified during a study of graft-versus-host responses after intestinal transplantation. Study overall: Multivisceral, liver-intestinal, or isolated intestinal grafts were transplanted into recipients. The whole recipient group had anti-thymocyte globulin induction followed by tacrolimus and steroids for around 3 years.

This clone was counted only a few times. Germline lookup yields CDR1 GTSNPN and CDR2 SVGIG (reference sequence). CDR3 length: 13 amino acids. The V and J ends lost 1 base and 5 bases respectively, with 11 bases between them. Researchers placed roughly 200,000 CFSE-labeled responder cells in culture with roughly 200,000 irradiated, violet-dye-labeled stimulator cells. Sorting after the reaction isolated proliferating CFSE-low CD3+CD4+ and CD3+CD8+ responders. The assay was immunoSEQ multiplex PCR, and TCRdb's table has in-frame clones only and misses some. The sample has about 24,000 clones; around 40% are singletons.

This clonotype was obtained from a human patient who received an intestinal transplant. The gene calls are TRBV30 and TRBJ1-2; D uncertain. The input for sequencing was alloreactive CD4+ T cells from a mixed lymphocyte reaction culture, taken before intestinal transplant. Subset here: CFSE-low proliferating T cells sorted from approximately 6-day pre-transplant mixed lymphocyte reaction (GvH or HvG direction). The CDR3 sequence is CAWSAIVWYGYTF. CDR3 DNA sequence: TGTGCCTGGAGTGCTATAGTTTGGTATGGCTACACCTTC.